This T cell receptor (beta chain) appears in the sequencing data of a study of T cell repertoires in cytomegalovirus infection. This clonotype was seen a few times. No antigen is known for it. The CDR3 contains 16 residues. Trimming stripped 0 bases from V and 4 bases from J, with 18 bases between. Germline-derived CDR1 and CDR2 are GTSNPN and SVGIG (reference sequence). MiXCR was run by TCRdb on the reads, yielding one entry per CDR3 protein. This repertoire shows approximately 310,000 distinct CDR3 sequences, 20% to 25% found once; its top ten account for about an eighth. The receptor was derived from a human donor in good health (CMV status not recorded). Some clones in this sample may be carry-over from other donors' samples. The chain couples TRBV30 to TRBJ1-1; weak D call: TRBD1 (5 bases). The sample was cultured PBMCs, taken from culture after CMV antigen stimulation. Here the CDR3 DNA reads TGTGCCTGGAGTGTACATGATATGGGGAGGGGCACTGAAGCTTTCTTT. Translated: CAWSVHDMGRGTEAFF.